This T cell receptor beta chain derives from a study of regulatory T cells in long-lasting Graves disease. V was pared by 4 bases and J by 0 bases, with 9 bases of the junction left unmatched. The germline V gene encodes CDR1 SGDLS and CDR2 YYNGEE. The CDR3 extends over 16 amino acids. The time point denotes: newly diagnosed GD, antithyroid drugs for less than 3 months. PBMC RNA was the source of the TCR library. Building the TCR beta libraries relied on iRepertoire HTBI primers, and CDR3 regions underwent Arm-PCR. Each CDR3 protein gets one entry after TCRdb re-called the multiplex PCR reads with MiXCR. This table has 350,000 to 450,000 distinct CDR3 sequences, around 14% appearing once. This clonotype was observed at least ten times. The sample was also linked to a second study, of T cells in Graves' hyperthyroidism and ophthalmopathy. This second report adds: Ophthalmopathy could be told apart from stable hyperthyroidism with a 13 V-J model.

The sequence came from a woman between 25 and 40 years old with Graves disease. The sequencing here drew on peripheral blood mononuclear cells (PBMCs), taken at new diagnosis, from a patient treated with antithyroid drugs. The V and J genes are TRBV9 and TRBJ1-2; 7 bases map to TRBD1. CDR3: CASSYNPGQPNYGYTF. The CDR3 coding sequence is TGTGCCAGCAGCTACAACCCGGGACAGCCTAACTATGGCTACACCTTC.